The entry below gives a single TCR beta chain sequence along with its context. Its antigen is still unknown. These data originate in a study of T cell responses to AZD1222 COVID-19 vaccine. Study-level background: Second-dose schedules of about 4 or about 12 weeks were combined. Study-level results: Per reports, nearly half of all spike-specific TCRs target regions that are unmutated in variants.

Trimming removed 3 bases at V and 5 bases at J, with 10 bases between. Germline lookup yields CDR1 SGHAT and CDR2 FQDESV (reference sequence). The CDR3 is 13 amino acids. Data came from immunoSEQ multiplex PCR; TCRdb stores just in-frame clones and leaves some out. The sample records approximately 170,000 clones, roughly 92% being singletons. The source material was peripheral blood, sampled on day 0 of AZD1222 vaccination. The J gene is TRBJ2-5, the V gene TRBV11-1; D perhaps matches TRBD1 (6 bases). This receptor was obtained from an adult in good health. For the CDR3, the DNA is TGTGCCAGCAGCTTTACAGGGATTGAGACCCAGTACTTC. Amino acids: CASSFTGIETQYF.